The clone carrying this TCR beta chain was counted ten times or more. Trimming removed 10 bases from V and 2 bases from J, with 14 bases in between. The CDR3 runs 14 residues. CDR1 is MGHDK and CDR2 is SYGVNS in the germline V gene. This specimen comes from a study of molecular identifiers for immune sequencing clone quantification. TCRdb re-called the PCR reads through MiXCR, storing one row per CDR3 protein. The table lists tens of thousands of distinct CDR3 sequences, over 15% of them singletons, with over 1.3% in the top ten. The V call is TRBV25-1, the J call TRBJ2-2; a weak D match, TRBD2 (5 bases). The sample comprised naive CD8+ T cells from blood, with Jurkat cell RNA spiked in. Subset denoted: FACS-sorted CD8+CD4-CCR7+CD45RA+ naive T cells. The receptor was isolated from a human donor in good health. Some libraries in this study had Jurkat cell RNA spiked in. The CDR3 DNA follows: TGTGCCACATCCCCCCGGGGAAACACCGGGGAGCTGTTTTTT. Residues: CATSPRGNTGELFF.